This TCR beta chain was identified in a study of T cell changes during pregnancy in multiple sclerosis. Germline V lookup: CDR1 SGHVS, CDR2 FQNEAQ. V dropped 2 bases and J dropped 4 bases, with 8 bases sitting between them. CDR3 length equals 13 residues. Here immunoSEQ multiplex PCR was the method, and the copy in TCRdb shows in-frame clones only, minus some. The sample gives tens of thousands of clones, over 80% of which show up once; roughly 3% is in the top ten. The sequenced sample was peripheral blood, obtained in the third trimester of pregnancy. The sequence derives from a female donor in good health, enrolled as a control in a pregnancy study. The chain uses TRBV7-8 and TRBJ2-5; D is undetermined. CDR3 sequence: CASSLQRLETQYF. As DNA, the CDR3 is TGTGCCAGCAGCTTACAGCGCCTAGAGACCCAGTACTTC.